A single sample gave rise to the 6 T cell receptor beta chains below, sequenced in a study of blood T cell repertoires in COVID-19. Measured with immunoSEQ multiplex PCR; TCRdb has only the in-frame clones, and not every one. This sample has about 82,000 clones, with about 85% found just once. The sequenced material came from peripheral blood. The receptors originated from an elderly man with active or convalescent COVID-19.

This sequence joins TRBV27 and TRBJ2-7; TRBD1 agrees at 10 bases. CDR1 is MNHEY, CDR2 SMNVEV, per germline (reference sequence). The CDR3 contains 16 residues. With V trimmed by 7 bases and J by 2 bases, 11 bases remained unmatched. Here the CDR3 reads CASTLPGTGVAYEQYV. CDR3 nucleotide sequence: TGTGCCAGCACCCTCCCGGGGACAGGGGTCGCCTACGAGCAGTACGTC.

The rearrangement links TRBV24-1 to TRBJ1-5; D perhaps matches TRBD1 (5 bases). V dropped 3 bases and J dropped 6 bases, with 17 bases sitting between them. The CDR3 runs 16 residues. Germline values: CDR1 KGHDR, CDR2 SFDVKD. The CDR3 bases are TGTGCCACCAGTGATCGGGACGGGAGTCGGGGTCAGCCCCAGCATTTT. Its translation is CATSDRDGSRGQPQHF.

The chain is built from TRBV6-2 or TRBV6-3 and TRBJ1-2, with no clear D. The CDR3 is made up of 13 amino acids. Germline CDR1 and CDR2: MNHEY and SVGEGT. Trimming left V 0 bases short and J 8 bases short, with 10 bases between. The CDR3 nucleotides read TGTGCCAGCAGTTACTCGAATTGGGCAGGCTACACCTTC. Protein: CASSYSNWAGYTF.

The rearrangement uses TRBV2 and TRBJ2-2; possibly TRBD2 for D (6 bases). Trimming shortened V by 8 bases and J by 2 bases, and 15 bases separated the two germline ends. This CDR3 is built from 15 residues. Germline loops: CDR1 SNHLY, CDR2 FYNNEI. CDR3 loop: CASRETGVNTGELFF. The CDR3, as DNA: TGTGCCAGCCGGGAGACGGGAGTTAACACCGGGGAGCTGTTTTTT. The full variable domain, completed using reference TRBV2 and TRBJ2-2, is EPEVTQTPSHQVTQMGQEVILRCVPISNHLYFYWYRQILGQKVEFLVSFYNNEISEKSEIFDDQFSVERPDGSNFTLKIRSTKLEDSAMYFCASRETGVNTGELFFGEGSRLTVL.

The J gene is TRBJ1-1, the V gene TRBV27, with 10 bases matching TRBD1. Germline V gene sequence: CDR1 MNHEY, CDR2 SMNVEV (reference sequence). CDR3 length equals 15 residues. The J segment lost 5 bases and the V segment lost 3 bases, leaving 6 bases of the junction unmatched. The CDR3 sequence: CASSFRDRGLTEAFF. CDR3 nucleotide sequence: TGTGCCAGCAGTTTCCGGGACAGGGGTTTAACTGAAGCTTTCTTT.

The CDR3 DNA reads TGTGCCAGCAGCTTAACTACAAAAACTAATGAAAAACTGTTTTTT. Translating gives CASSLTTKTNEKLFF. V and J are TRBV7-9 and TRBJ1-4; D gene uncertain. This CDR3 has 15 amino acids. Looked up from germline, CDR1 is SEHNR and CDR2 is FQNEAQ (reference sequence). V was cut by 2 bases and J by 1 base, with 8 bases left in between.